This T cell receptor beta chain was recovered during a study of cytomegalovirus exposure and HLA in healthy donors. V shed 1 base and J shed 2 bases, with 18 bases lying between them. The CDR3 consists of 18 residues. CDR1 and CDR2 (germline): PRHDT, FYEKMQ (reference sequence). 60 Vbeta and 13 Jbeta primers were used in PCR. Only in-frame clones appear in the TCRdb table, and some are missing; sequencing was by immunoSEQ multiplex PCR. The sample lists under 200,000 clones; 60% to 85% were seen once. The receptor was isolated from a man under 40 in good health and CMV-seropositive. This chain joins TRBV13 and TRBJ2-4; D may be TRBD2 (5 bases). Sequencing was performed on PBMCs. The DNA of the CDR3 is TGTGCCAGCAGCTTAGACCACGAGCGAGGGCGGACCAAAAACATTCAGTACTTC. It is translated as CASSLDHERGRTKNIQYF. Full variable domain (remainder filled in from reference TRBV13 and TRBJ2-4): AAGVIQSPRHLIKEKRETATLKCYPIPRHDTVYWYQQGPGQDPQFLISFYEKMQSDKGSIPDRFSAQQFSDYHSELNMSSLELGDSALYFCASSLDHERGRTKNIQYFGAGTRLSVL.